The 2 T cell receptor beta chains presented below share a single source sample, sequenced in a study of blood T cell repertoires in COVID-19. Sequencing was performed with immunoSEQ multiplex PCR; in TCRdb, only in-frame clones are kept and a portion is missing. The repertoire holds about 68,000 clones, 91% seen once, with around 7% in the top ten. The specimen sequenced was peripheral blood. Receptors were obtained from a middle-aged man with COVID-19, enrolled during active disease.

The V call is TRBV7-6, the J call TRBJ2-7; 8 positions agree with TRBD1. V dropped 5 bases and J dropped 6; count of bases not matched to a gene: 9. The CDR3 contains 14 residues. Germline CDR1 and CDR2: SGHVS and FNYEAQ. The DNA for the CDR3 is TGTGCCAGCAGCCACCGGGGCAGGGGGCTCGAGCAGTACTTC. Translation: CASSHRGRGLEQYF.

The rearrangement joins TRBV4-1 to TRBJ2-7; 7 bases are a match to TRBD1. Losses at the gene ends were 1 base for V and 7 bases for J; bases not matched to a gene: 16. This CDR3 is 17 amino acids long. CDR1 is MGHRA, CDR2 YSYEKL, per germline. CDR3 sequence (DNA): TGCGCCAGCAGCCAAGTCCAGGGGAGACAGGGCCCAGGAGAGCAGTACTTC. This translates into CASSQVQGRQGPGEQYF.